This record covers a single TCR beta chain. V lost 4 bases and J lost 4, with 11 bases in between. The CDR3 contains 14 residues. Germline V gene sequence: CDR1 SNHLY, CDR2 FYNNEI. The record originates from a study of Graves' ophthalmopathy and Graves' hyperthyroidism. Scientists amplified the TCR beta CDR3 regions from RNA transcripts. HTBI-primed RT-PCR formed the first round, and a multiplex PCR formed the second. TCRdb recomputed calls from the multiplex PCR reads with MiXCR, one row per CDR3 protein. The sample has over a million distinct CDR3 sequences, about 40% seen once; the top ten hold over 8.5%.

This chain uses TRBV2 with TRBJ1-5; D is unresolved. Material for sequencing was peripheral blood or thyroid tissue (not recorded which). The receptor was derived from an adult man with Graves' hyperthyroidism. The CDR3 loop is CASSGGNQNQPQHF. Here the CDR3 DNA reads TGTGCCAGCAGTGGCGGGAATCAAAATCAGCCCCAGCATTTT.